A single sample is the source of the 13 T cell receptor beta chains below, sequenced in a study of blood T cell repertoires in COVID-19. Sequencing used immunoSEQ multiplex PCR; TCRdb keeps in-frame clones, though not all of them. Here the sample spans 150,000 to 200,000 clones, approximately 79% being singletons. Sequencing was done on a sample of peripheral blood. Receptors originate from a woman in her seventies with acute or convalescent COVID-19.

The chain recombines TRBV5-4 with TRBJ1-2, with D possibly being TRBD1 (6 bases). This CDR3 has 16 amino acids. The V end lost 4 bases, the J end lost 5 bases, and 21 bases lay between the germline ends. Germline values: CDR1 SGHNT, CDR2 YYREEE (reference sequence). The CDR3 DNA sequence: TGTGCCAGCAGCCTCGATAGGGGGAGCTTGATTTATGGCTACACCTTC. Amino acids: CASSLDRGSLIYGYTF. The whole variable domain, filled in from reference TRBV5-4 and TRBJ1-2, reads ETGVTQSPTHLIKTRGQQVTLRCSSQSGHNTVSWYQQALGQGPQFIFQYYREEENGRGNFPPRFSGLQFPNYSSELNVNALELDDSALYLCASSLDRGSLIYGYTFGSGTRLTVV.

This sequence joins TRBV19 and TRBJ2-7; no definite D call. The CDR3 is made up of 17 amino acids. V was shortened by 4 bases and J by 1 base, with 20 bases between the two germline ends. Germline V gives CDR1 LNHDA, CDR2 SQIVND (reference sequence). CDR3 sequence (DNA): TGTGCCAGTAGTACCTCTCAAGCTCGTCTCGCTTCCTACGAGCAGTACTTC. Residues: CASSTSQARLASYEQYF.

This rearrangement joins TRBV3-1 (or the pseudogene TRBV3-2) to TRBJ1-2; the D is unclear. V was trimmed by 5 bases and J by 4 bases, leaving 11 bases between them. Germline lookup yields CDR1 LGHDT and CDR2 YNNKEL (reference sequence). CDR3 length: 13 amino acids. The CDR3 region is CASSAQGGYGYTF. CDR3 DNA sequence: TGTGCCAGCAGCGCGCAAGGAGGCTATGGCTACACCTTC.

This chain connects TRBV4-2 to TRBJ2-3, with 7 bases identical to TRBD1. V lost 1 base to trimming and J lost 4 bases; unmatched junction nucleotides: 2. Germline CDR1 LGHNA, CDR2 YNFKEQ. This CDR3 is built from 14 residues. The CDR3 nucleotides read TGTGCCAGCAGCCAAGGGGACAGCGCAGATACGCAGTATTTT. Translation gives CASSQGDSADTQYF.

In its sample, this clone was seen a few times. The chain recombines TRBV19 with TRBJ1-5; 7 bases are shared with TRBD1. V dropped 5 bases and J dropped 0; count of bases not matched to a gene: 10. Germline CDR1 and CDR2: LNHDA and SQIVND (reference sequence). This CDR3 spans 17 amino acids. CDR3 bases: TGTGCCAGTAGTCCGACGGACAGGTTTTATAGCAATCAGCCCCAGCATTTT. Its protein is CASSPTDRFYSNQPQHF.

This clone appeared a few times. The V gene is TRBV18, the J gene TRBJ1-1, with 10 bases that match TRBD1. The V gene end was trimmed by 4 bases and the J gene end by 6 bases; junction bases not matched to a gene: 14. CDR1 is KGHSH and CDR2 is LQKENI in the germline V gene. This CDR3 has 17 amino acids. In nucleotides, the CDR3 is TGTGCCAGCTCACTTACCGGGACAGGGGTTCAAGGAGCTGAAGCTTTCTTT. It translates to CASSLTGTGVQGAEAFF.

V usage is TRBV6-5 and J usage is TRBJ1-1; TRBD1 aligns across 8 bases. The CDR3 has 14 residues. With V trimmed by 4 bases and J by 6 bases, 7 bases remained unmatched. Germline CDR1 is MNHEY and CDR2 is SVGAGI. The CDR3 loop is CASSSGQGNSEAFF. The CDR3 DNA is TGTGCCAGCAGTTCCGGACAGGGCAACTCTGAAGCTTTCTTT.

The CDR3 loop is CAWRLLNEQFF. As DNA, the CDR3 is TGTGCCTGGAGGCTTCTAAATGAGCAGTTCTTC. The chain joins TRBV30 to TRBJ2-1; D is uncertain. The V end lost 3 bases, the J end lost 7 bases, and 7 bases lay between the germline ends. Germline lookup yields CDR1 GTSNPN and CDR2 SVGIG (reference sequence). The CDR3 contains 11 residues.

The J gene is TRBJ2-7, the V gene TRBV6-5, with 9 nucleotides matching TRBD1. The CDR3 extends over 15 amino acids. CDR1 MNHEY and CDR2 SVGAGI come from the germline V gene. Trimming took 6 bases from V and 3 from J; bases not matched to a gene: 9. The CDR3 nucleotides are TGTGCCAGCAGCCCCAATACAGGGGGCCTCTACGAGCAGTACTTC. Its protein is CASSPNTGGLYEQYF.

This clone was observed a few times. The CDR3 loop is CASSPLPLSGQGTDTQYF. The CDR3 DNA sequence: TGTGCCAGCAGCCCCCTCCCTCTCTCGGGACAGGGAACAGATACGCAGTATTTT. The V gene is TRBV3-1 (or the pseudogene TRBV3-2), the J gene TRBJ2-3, with 9 bases fitting TRBD1. Germline CDR1 reads LGHDT; CDR2 reads YNNKEL (reference sequence). The CDR3 extends over 18 amino acids. The J segment lost 3 bases and the V segment lost 4 bases, leaving 14 bases of the junction unmatched.

The chain uses TRBV30 and TRBJ2-2; TRBD2 matches 9 bases. Germline V gives CDR1 GTSNPN, CDR2 SVGIG (reference sequence). There are 17 residues in the CDR3. V lost 4 bases and J lost 9; bases outside the gene matches: 18. CDR3 region: CAWTAPGGGRGIRELFF. CDR3 sequence (DNA): TGTGCCTGGACTGCCCCCGGGGGCGGGAGGGGTATCCGGGAGCTGTTTTTT. The variable domain in full, completed from reference TRBV30 and TRBJ2-2, reads SQTIHQWPATLVQPVGSPLSLECTVEGTSNPNLYWYRQAAGRGLQLLFYSVGIGQISSEVPQNLSASRPQDRQFILSSKKLLLSDSGFYLCAWTAPGGGRGIRELFFGEGSRLTVL.

V is TRBV20-1 and J is TRBJ1-1; a possible D gene is TRBD1 (6 bases). The germline V gene has CDR1 DFQATT and CDR2 SNEGSKA (reference sequence). The ends were cut back, 3 bases at V and 6 bases at J, with 14 bases in the middle. This CDR3 has 13 amino acids. The CDR3, as DNA: TGCAGTGCTAGTCGACCTTCAGGGGCTGAAGCTTTCTTT. Encoded protein: CSASRPSGAEAFF.

The DNA of the CDR3 is TGTGCCAGCAGCTCATTGACAGGTTGGAACACCGGGGAGCTGTTTTTT. Residues: CASSSLTGWNTGELFF. This rearrangement joins TRBV3-1 (or the pseudogene TRBV3-2) to TRBJ2-2; perhaps TRBD1 as D (6 bases). V lost 5 bases, J lost 1 base, and 14 bases lay in between. Looked up from germline, CDR1 is LGHDT and CDR2 is YNNKEL (reference sequence). This CDR3 is 16 amino acids long.